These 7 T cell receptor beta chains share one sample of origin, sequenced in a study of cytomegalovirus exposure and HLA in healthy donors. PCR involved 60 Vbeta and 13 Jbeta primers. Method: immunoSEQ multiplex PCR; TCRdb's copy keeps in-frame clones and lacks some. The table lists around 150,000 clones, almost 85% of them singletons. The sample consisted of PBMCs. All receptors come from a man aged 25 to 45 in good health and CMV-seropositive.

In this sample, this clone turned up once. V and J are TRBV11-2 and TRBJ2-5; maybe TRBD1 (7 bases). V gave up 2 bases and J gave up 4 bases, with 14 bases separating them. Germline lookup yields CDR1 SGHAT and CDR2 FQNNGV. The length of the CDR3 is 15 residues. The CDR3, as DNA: TGTGCCAGCAGCTTATCGTGGCAGGGGGGAGAGACCCAGTACTTC. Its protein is CASSLSWQGGETQYF.

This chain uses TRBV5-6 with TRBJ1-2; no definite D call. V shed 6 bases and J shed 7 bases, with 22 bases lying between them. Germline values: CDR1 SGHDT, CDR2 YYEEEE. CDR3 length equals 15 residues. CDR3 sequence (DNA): TGTGCCAGCACCGCTCCGGGCGGGCAGGCGTTTGGCTACACCTTC. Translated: CASTAPGGQAFGYTF.

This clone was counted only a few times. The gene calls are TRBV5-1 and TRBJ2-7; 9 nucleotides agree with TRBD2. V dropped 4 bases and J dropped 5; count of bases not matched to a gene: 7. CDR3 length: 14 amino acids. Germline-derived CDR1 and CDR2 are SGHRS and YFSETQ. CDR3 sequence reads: CASSLSGSLNEQYF. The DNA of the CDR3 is TGCGCCAGCAGCCTTAGCGGGAGTTTGAACGAGCAGTACTTC.

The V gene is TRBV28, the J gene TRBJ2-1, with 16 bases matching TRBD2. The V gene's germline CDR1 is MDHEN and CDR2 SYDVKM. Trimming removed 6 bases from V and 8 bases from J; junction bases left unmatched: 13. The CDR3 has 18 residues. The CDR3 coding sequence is TGTGCCAGCAGGGGGACTAGCGGGAGGGCGGAAAGATTTCATGAGCAGTTCTTC. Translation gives CASRGTSGRAERFHEQFF.

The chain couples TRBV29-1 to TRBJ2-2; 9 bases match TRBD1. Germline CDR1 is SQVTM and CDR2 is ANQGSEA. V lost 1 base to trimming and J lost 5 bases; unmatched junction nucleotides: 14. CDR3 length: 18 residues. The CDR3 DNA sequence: TGCAGCGTTGAAGGTTTTTTTGGGACAGGGCCAATTACCGGGGAGCTGTTTTTT. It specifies CSVEGFFGTGPITGELFF.

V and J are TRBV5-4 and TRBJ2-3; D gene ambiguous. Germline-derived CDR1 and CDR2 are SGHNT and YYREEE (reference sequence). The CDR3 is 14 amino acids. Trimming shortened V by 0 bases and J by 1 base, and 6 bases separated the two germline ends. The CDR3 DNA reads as TGTGCCAGCAGCTTGGGTGGAGGCACAGATACGCAGTATTTT. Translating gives CASSLGGGTDTQYF.

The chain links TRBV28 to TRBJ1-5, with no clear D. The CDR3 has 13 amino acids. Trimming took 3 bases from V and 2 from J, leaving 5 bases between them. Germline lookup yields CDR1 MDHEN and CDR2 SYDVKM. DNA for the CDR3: TGTGCCAGCAGTTTTCTAGGCAATCAGCCCCAGCATTTT. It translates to CASSFLGNQPQHF.